Listed here are 24 T cell receptor beta chains from one sample, sequenced in a study of blood T cell repertoires in COVID-19. Assay: immunoSEQ multiplex PCR; the TCRdb copy retains only in-frame clones and omits some. The data contain some 280,000 clones, around four fifths of them singletons. The sequencing input was peripheral blood. Receptors originate from a woman in her forties or fifties with active or convalescent COVID-19.

The chain combines TRBV24-1 with TRBJ1-1; 7 bases are shared with TRBD1. The CDR3 totals 13 residues. Losses at the gene ends were 10 bases for V and 5 bases for J; bases not matched to a gene: 9. Per the germline V gene, CDR1 is KGHDR and CDR2 is SFDVKD. The CDR3 sequence: CATMRQGMTEAFF. In nucleotides, the CDR3 is TGTGCCACAATGAGACAGGGTATGACTGAAGCTTTCTTT.

This clone was observed once. The rearrangement uses TRBV13 and TRBJ1-6; a possible D gene is TRBD1 (6 bases). CDR3 size: 18 residues. V was cut by 2 bases and J by 6 bases, with 20 bases left in between. Germline V CDR1 and CDR2: PRHDT, FYEKMQ (reference sequence). CDR3 in DNA: TGTGCCAGCAGCTTAAATTCCGGGGCCGGGACACCTAATTCACCCCTCCACTTT. This translates into CASSLNSGAGTPNSPLHF.

This clone was counted between two and nine times. This sequence joins TRBV11-2 and TRBJ2-7; 7 nucleotides align to TRBD2. Germline trimming cut 3 bases from V and 5 bases from J; bases unmatched to any gene: 7. Germline CDR1 SGHAT, CDR2 FQNNGV. The CDR3 loop spans 14 amino acids. The CDR3 is CASSFWRESDEQYF. The DNA of the CDR3 is TGTGCCAGCAGCTTCTGGCGGGAGAGTGACGAGCAGTACTTC.

The chain employs TRBV3-1 (or the pseudogene TRBV3-2) and TRBJ2-5, with TRBD2 matching 9 bases. The germline gives CDR1 LGHDT, CDR2 YNNKEL (reference sequence). Trimming took 6 bases from V and 2 from J; bases not matched to a gene: 7. This CDR3 comprises 15 residues. CDR3 DNA: TGTGCCAGCAGATTACGAGCGGGAGGTCAAGAGACCCAGTACTTC. This gives the protein CASRLRAGGQETQYF.

The rearrangement joins TRBV5-1 to TRBJ2-2, with 10 bases fitting TRBD1. V was pared by 5 bases and J by 4 bases, with 5 bases of the junction left unmatched. The germline V gene encodes CDR1 SGHRS and CDR2 YFSETQ. This CDR3 has 15 residues. CDR3 sequence (DNA): TGCGCCAGCAGTCCGGGACAGGGGATCACCGGGGAGCTGTTTTTT. This codes for CASSPGQGITGELFF.

V gene TRBV19 combines with J gene TRBJ1-3; D not resolved. V dropped 1 base and J dropped 0 bases, with 7 bases sitting between them. CDR3 length: 15 amino acids. Germline values: CDR1 LNHDA, CDR2 SQIVND (reference sequence). DNA of the CDR3: TGTGCCAGTAGTATAGTACACCGCTCTGGAAACACCATATATTTT. It is translated as CASSIVHRSGNTIYF.

V gene TRBV5-1 combines with J gene TRBJ2-4, with D possibly being TRBD1 (6 bases). Per germline, CDR1 SGHRS and CDR2 YFSETQ. CDR3 length: 20 residues. V shed 4 bases and J shed 0 bases, with 26 bases lying between them. This CDR3 reads CASSPGRLGDIRLAKNIQYF. The CDR3 DNA reads TGCGCCAGCAGCCCGGGTAGGTTGGGGGACATCAGACTAGCCAAAAACATTCAGTACTTC. Complete variable domain (other parts from reference TRBV5-1 and TRBJ2-4): KAGVTQTPRYLIKTRGQQVTLSCSPISGHRSVSWYQQTPGQGLQFLFEYFSETQRNKGNFPGRFSGRQFSNSRSEMNVSTLELGDSALYLCASSPGRLGDIRLAKNIQYFGAGTRLSVL.

The chain combines TRBV29-1 with TRBJ1-2; 7 nucleotides line up with TRBD1. CDR1 is SQVTM, CDR2 ANQGSEA, per germline. The CDR3 runs 12 residues. After removal of 6 bases from V and 7 bases from J, the junction contained 8 bases not matched to a gene. In DNA form, the CDR3 reads TGCAGCGTAAGACAGGGAAGCGGTGGCTACACCTTC. This sequence encodes CSVRQGSGGYTF.

There are many counts of this clone. The chain joins TRBV6-2 or TRBV6-3 to TRBJ2-3; 8 bases map to TRBD1. The germline V gene encodes CDR1 MNHEY and CDR2 SVGEGT. The V and J ends lost 4 bases and 3 bases, in that order; junction bases with no gene match: 12. The CDR3 sequence is 17 residues long. DNA of the CDR3: TGTGCCAGCAGTTGGTTCAGGGGGCAAGATGGGACAGATACGCAGTATTTT. This translates into CASSWFRGQDGTDTQYF.

The sample holds one count of this clone. The CDR3 nucleotides are TGTGCCAGCACTCTAGTGACCGGGACAGGCGAGCAGTACTTC. Protein sequence: CASTLVTGTGEQYF. This chain joins TRBV6-5 and TRBJ2-7; 8 bases line up with TRBD1. Germline-derived CDR1 and CDR2 are MNHEY and SVGAGI. Unmatched junction bases numbered 11, after V lost 7 bases and J lost 6 bases. This CDR3 is 14 amino acids long.

V usage is TRBV3-1 (or the pseudogene TRBV3-2) and J usage is TRBJ2-4; possible D gene TRBD2, 5 bases. The CDR3 has 14 amino acids. CDR1 is LGHDT and CDR2 is YNNKEL in the germline V gene (reference sequence). The V end lost 5 bases, the J end lost 0 bases, and 8 bases lay between the germline ends. The CDR3 sequence: CASSGGLAKNIQYF. In DNA, the CDR3 is TGTGCCAGCAGCGGAGGACTAGCCAAAAACATTCAGTACTTC.

The V and J genes are TRBV5-1 and TRBJ2-5, with 12 bases matching TRBD1. Germline V gives CDR1 SGHRS, CDR2 YFSETQ. The CDR3 runs to 15 residues. Trimming took 0 bases from V and 5 from J; bases not matched to a gene: 2. The CDR3: CASSLGDRGQETQYF. The CDR3 nucleotides are TGCGCCAGCAGCTTGGGGGACAGGGGGCAGGAGACCCAGTACTTC.

Only a few counts were recorded for this clone. At one end the junction does not follow the germline gene, possibly because of a read error. The genes are TRBV20-1 and TRBJ2-1; D not certain. CDR1 and CDR2 from the germline V gene are DFQATT and SNEGSKA (reference sequence). The CDR3 loop spans 10 amino acids. The CDR3 DNA reads as TGCAGTGCCGGGTCCGAGAAATGGGTCTTC. Amino acids: CSAGSEKWVF.

The rearrangement links TRBV4-2 to TRBJ1-2; no firm D call. V dropped 1 base and J dropped 7 bases, with 10 bases sitting between them. Germline V gene lookup returns CDR1 LGHNA and CDR2 YNFKEQ. The CDR3 extends over 13 amino acids. The CDR3 loop is CASSQGGHSGYTF. Written as DNA, the CDR3 is TGTGCCAGCAGCCAAGGAGGGCACTCTGGCTACACCTTC.

V and J are TRBV6-5 and TRBJ1-4; D is perhaps TRBD1 (5 bases). CDR1 is MNHEY, CDR2 SVGAGI, per germline. CDR3 size: 13 residues. Trimming cost V 2 bases and J 8 bases, with 9 bases left between them. CDR3 bases: TGTGCCAGCAGTTACGAGGCAGGGGAAAAACTGTTTTTT. Amino acids: CASSYEAGEKLFF.

The chain links TRBV6-4 to TRBJ2-4; possibly TRBD2 for D (5 bases). The V end lost 0 bases, the J end lost 2 bases, and 14 bases lay between the germline ends. Germline V gene data show CDR1 as MRHNA and CDR2 as SNTAGT. This CDR3 is 17 amino acids long. The CDR3 DNA sequence: TGTGCCAGCAGTGACTCCGGGTGGGAGAAGCCCAAAAACATTCAGTACTTC. Protein sequence: CASSDSGWEKPKNIQYF.

This chain connects TRBV29-1 to TRBJ1-2, with 8 bases identical to TRBD1. This CDR3 spans 14 amino acids. Per the germline V gene, CDR1 is SQVTM and CDR2 is ANQGSEA. Unmatched junction bases numbered 14, after V lost 8 bases and J lost 6 bases. The CDR3 region has the DNA TGCAGCTTCACAACAGGGGGAAGTCGAAATGGCTACACCTTC. Its protein product is CSFTTGGSRNGYTF.

Comments on this clone: Other DNA sequences in this sample translate to the same CDR3. The CDR3 spells CASSQDGGSSYNEQFF. CDR3 DNA: TGTGCCAGCAGCCAAGATGGGGGGAGCTCCTACAATGAGCAGTTCTTC. The chain carries TRBV4-2 and TRBJ2-1, with D perhaps matching TRBD2 (6 bases). The germline V gene has CDR1 LGHNA and CDR2 YNFKEQ. The V gene lost 0 bases and the J gene lost 0 bases, with 9 bases spanning the gap. This CDR3 spans 16 amino acids.

There are a few counts of this clone. This rearrangement joins TRBV20-1 to TRBJ2-7; 11 bases line up with TRBD2. Germline V gene sequence: CDR1 DFQATT, CDR2 SNEGSKA (reference sequence). The V segment lost 3 bases and the J segment 3 bases; nucleotides outside the gene matches: 4. The CDR3 contains 14 residues. For the CDR3, the DNA is TGCAGTGCTAGTCGAACTAGCGGGAGCTACGAGCAGTACTTC. Amino acids: CSASRTSGSYEQYF.

The V and J genes are TRBV19 and TRBJ1-1, with D possibly matching TRBD1 (5 bases). Per germline, CDR1 LNHDA and CDR2 SQIVND (reference sequence). Between the trimmed V and J ends, which lost 6 bases and 1 base, there was a span of 9 bases. The CDR3 has 13 residues. CDR3 sequence: CASRGRGNTEAFF. In DNA form, the CDR3 reads TGTGCCAGTAGAGGGAGGGGGAACACTGAAGCTTTCTTT.

The chain links TRBV15 to TRBJ1-6; TRBD1 agrees at 9 bases. The germline V gene encodes CDR1 LNHNV and CDR2 YYDKDF (reference sequence). The CDR3 covers 16 residues. Unmatched junction bases numbered 5, after V lost 0 bases and J lost 8 bases. The CDR3 DNA is TGTGCCACCAGCAGAGACTCCGGGACAGGGTATTCACCCCTCCACTTT. As protein: CATSRDSGTGYSPLHF.

CDR3 residues: CASSPHSGRGEQYF. Written as DNA, the CDR3 is TGTGCCAGCAGCCCCCATAGCGGGAGGGGAGAGCAGTACTTC. This chain links TRBV7-2 with TRBJ2-7, with 11 positions matching TRBD2. The V gene end was trimmed by 5 bases and the J gene end by 7 bases; junction bases not matched to a gene: 7. The CDR3 contains 14 residues. The germline gives CDR1 SGHTA, CDR2 FQGNSA.

The CDR3 region is CASSIAGTTSYEQYF. CDR3 in DNA: TGTGCCAGTAGTATAGCTGGGACAACTAGCTACGAGCAGTACTTC. J is TRBJ2-7 and V is TRBV19, with TRBD1 as a possible D gene (6 bases). CDR3 size: 15 residues. The germline V gene has CDR1 LNHDA and CDR2 SQIVND (reference sequence). V was pared by 1 base and J by 3 bases, with 13 bases between.

This chain uses TRBV10-3 with TRBJ2-1; D may be TRBD2 (6 bases). V lost 3 bases, J lost 6 bases, and 15 bases lay in between. CDR1 and CDR2 (germline): ENHRY, SYGVKD. CDR3 size: 15 residues. As DNA, the CDR3 is TGTGCCATCAGTGATAACTGGAGGGGATCCAATGAGCAGTTCTTC. This gives the protein CAISDNWRGSNEQFF.